The subject of this entry is one T cell receptor (beta chain). What it recognizes is unknown. This sample was included in a study of cytomegalovirus exposure and HLA in healthy donors. Findings of the study overall: Researchers catalogued about 150 TCR beta chains as cytomegalovirus-associated. Reported findings show TCR beta sequences accurately forecast HLA-A and HLA-B alleles in most subjects. Follow-up analysis seemed to connect common viral pathogens with several of the most significant clusters identified. Later findings reportedly placed an Asian-associated ancestry cluster below the roughly 660-donor mean for N-insertions.

A multiplex PCR was run with 60 Vbeta primers and 13 Jbeta primers. Assay: immunoSEQ multiplex PCR; the TCRdb copy retains only in-frame clones and omits some. The profile shows some 180,000 clones, about 80% of them singletons. Trimming removed 0 bases at V and 4 bases at J, with 6 bases between. The CDR3 spans 13 residues. The germline CDR1 and CDR2 sequences are SGHNT and YENEEA. This clonotype was obtained from a woman between 55 and 75 years old in good health and CMV-seropositive. Source material: PBMCs. V usage is TRBV11-3 and J usage is TRBJ2-5; TRBD2 might be the D (5 bases). The CDR3 reads CASSLEGGETQYF. The CDR3 coding sequence is TGTGCCAGCAGCTTAGAAGGAGGAGAGACCCAGTACTTC.